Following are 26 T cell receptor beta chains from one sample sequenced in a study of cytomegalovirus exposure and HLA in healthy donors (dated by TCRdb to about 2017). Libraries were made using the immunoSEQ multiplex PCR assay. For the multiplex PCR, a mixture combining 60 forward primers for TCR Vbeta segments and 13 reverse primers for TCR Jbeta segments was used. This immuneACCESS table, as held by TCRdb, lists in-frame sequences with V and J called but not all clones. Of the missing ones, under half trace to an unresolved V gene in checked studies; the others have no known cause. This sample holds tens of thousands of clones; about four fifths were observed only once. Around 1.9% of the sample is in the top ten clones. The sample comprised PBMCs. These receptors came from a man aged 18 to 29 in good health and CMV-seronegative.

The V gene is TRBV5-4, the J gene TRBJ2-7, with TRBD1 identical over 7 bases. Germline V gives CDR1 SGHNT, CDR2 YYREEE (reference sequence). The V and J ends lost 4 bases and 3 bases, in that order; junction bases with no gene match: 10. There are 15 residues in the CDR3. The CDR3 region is CASSPGQSIVYEQYF. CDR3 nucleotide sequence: TGTGCCAGCAGCCCGGGACAGTCCATCGTCTACGAGCAGTACTTC. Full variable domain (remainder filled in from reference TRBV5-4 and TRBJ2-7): ETGVTQSPTHLIKTRGQQVTLRCSSQSGHNTVSWYQQALGQGPQFIFQYYREEENGRGNFPPRFSGLQFPNYSSELNVNALELDDSALYLCASSPGQSIVYEQYFGPGTRLTVT.

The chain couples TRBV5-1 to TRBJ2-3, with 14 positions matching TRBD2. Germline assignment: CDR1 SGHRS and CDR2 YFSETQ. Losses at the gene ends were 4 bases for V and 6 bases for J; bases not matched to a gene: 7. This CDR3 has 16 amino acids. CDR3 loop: CASSPGLAGGADTQYF. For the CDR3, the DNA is TGCGCCAGCAGCCCTGGACTAGCGGGAGGCGCGGATACGCAGTATTTT.

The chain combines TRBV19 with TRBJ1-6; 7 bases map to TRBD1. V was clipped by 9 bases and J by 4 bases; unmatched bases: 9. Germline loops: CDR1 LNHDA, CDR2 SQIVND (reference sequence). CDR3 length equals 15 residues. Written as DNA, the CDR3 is TGTGCCAGCGGGCTGGGCAGGGGGTATAATTCACCCCTCCACTTT. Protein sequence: CASGLGRGYNSPLHF.

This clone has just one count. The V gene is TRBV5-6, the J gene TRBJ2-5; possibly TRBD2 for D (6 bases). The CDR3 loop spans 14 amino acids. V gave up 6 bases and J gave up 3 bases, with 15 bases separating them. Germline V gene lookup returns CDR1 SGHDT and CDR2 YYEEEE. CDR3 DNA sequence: TGTGCCAGCAATCCGGGACTGGCGGAAGAGACCCAGTACTTC. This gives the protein CASNPGLAEETQYF.

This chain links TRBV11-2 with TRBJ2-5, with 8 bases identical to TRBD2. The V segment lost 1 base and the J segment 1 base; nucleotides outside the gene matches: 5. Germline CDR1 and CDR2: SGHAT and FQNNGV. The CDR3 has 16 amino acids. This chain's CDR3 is CASSLGQAGVQETQYF. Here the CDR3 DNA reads TGTGCCAGCAGCTTAGGGCAAGCGGGGGTCCAAGAGACCCAGTACTTC.

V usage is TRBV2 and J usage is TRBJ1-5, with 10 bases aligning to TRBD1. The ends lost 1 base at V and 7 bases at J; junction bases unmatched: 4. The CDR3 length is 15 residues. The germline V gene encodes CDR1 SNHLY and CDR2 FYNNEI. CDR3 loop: CASSEGQGAEQPQHF. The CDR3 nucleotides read TGTGCCAGCAGTGAAGGACAGGGGGCAGAACAGCCCCAGCATTTT.

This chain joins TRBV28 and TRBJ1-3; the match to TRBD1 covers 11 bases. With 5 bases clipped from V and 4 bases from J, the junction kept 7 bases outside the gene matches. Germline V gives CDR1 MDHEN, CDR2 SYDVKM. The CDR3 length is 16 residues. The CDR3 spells CASSADRGLRGNTIYF. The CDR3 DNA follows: TGTGCCAGCAGTGCGGACAGGGGGCTGAGGGGAAACACCATATATTTT.

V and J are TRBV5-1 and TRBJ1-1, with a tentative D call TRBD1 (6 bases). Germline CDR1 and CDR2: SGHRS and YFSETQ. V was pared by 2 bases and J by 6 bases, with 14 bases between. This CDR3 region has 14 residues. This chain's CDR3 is CASSLQGSKAEAFF. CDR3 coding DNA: TGCGCCAGCAGCTTACAGGGAAGTAAGGCTGAAGCTTTCTTT. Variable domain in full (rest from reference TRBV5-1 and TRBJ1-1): KAGVTQTPRYLIKTRGQQVTLSCSPISGHRSVSWYQQTPGQGLQFLFEYFSETQRNKGNFPGRFSGRQFSNSRSEMNVSTLELGDSALYLCASSLQGSKAEAFFGQGTRLTVV.

DNA for the CDR3: TGTGCCAGCAGCGTAGCAGCGGGAGGGGGCTACAATGAGCAGTTCTTC. It yields the protein CASSVAAGGGYNEQFF. The chain employs TRBV9 and TRBJ2-1; TRBD2 aligns across 10 bases. Germline CDR1 reads SGDLS; CDR2 reads YYNGEE. Losses at the gene ends were 0 bases for V and 3 bases for J; bases not matched to a gene: 3. The CDR3 has 16 amino acids.

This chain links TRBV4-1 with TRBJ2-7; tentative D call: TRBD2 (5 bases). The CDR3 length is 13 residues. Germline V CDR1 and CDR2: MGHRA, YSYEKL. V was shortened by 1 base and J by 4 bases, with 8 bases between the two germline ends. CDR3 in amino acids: CASSQVRRYEQYF. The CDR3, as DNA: TGCGCCAGCAGCCAAGTTCGGAGGTACGAGCAGTACTTC.

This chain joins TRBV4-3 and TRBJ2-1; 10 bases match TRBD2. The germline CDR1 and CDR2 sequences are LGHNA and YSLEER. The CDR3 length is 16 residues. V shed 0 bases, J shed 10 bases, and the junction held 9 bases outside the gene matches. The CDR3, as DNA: TGCGCCAGCAGCCAAGATTGGGCTAGCGGGAGCTACGAGCAGTTCTTC. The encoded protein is CASSQDWASGSYEQFF.

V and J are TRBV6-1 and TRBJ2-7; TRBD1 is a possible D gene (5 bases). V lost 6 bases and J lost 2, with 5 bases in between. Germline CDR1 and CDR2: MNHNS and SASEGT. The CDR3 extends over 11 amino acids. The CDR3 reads CASRTAYEQYF. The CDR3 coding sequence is TGTGCCAGCAGGACAGCCTACGAGCAGTACTTC.

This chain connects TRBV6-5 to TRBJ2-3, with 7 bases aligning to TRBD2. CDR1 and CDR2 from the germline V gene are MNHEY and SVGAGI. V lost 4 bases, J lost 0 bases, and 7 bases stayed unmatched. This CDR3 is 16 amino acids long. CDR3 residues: CASSWTTSASTDTQYF. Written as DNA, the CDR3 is TGTGCCAGCAGTTGGACTACTAGCGCAAGCACAGATACGCAGTATTTT.

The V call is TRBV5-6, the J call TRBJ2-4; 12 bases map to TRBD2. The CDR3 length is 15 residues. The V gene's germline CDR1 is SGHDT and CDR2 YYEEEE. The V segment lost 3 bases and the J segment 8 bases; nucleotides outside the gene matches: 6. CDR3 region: CASSSGLAGPYIQYF. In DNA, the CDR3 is TGTGCCAGCAGCTCCGGACTAGCGGGACCATACATTCAGTACTTC.

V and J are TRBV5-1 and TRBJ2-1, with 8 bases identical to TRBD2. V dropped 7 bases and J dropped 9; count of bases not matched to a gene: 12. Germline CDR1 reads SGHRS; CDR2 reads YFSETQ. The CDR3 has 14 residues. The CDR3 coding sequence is TGCGCCAGCCAACCTGGCGGGAGGAATGGTGAGCAGTTCTTC. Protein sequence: CASQPGGRNGEQFF.

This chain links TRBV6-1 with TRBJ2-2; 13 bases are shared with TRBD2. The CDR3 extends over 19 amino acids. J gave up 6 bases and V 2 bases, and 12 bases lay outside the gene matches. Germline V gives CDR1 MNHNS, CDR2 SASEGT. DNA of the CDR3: TGTGCCAGCAGTGAACGACTAGCGGGAGGTTCTTTAGGCGCCGGGGAGCTGTTTTTT. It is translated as CASSERLAGGSLGAGELFF.

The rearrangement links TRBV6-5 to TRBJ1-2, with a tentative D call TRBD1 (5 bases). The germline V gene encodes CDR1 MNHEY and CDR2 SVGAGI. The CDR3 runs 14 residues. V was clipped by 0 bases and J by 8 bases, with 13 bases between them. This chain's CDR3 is CASSYSTGVGGYTF. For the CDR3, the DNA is TGTGCCAGCAGTTACTCGACGGGGGTGGGCGGCTACACCTTC.

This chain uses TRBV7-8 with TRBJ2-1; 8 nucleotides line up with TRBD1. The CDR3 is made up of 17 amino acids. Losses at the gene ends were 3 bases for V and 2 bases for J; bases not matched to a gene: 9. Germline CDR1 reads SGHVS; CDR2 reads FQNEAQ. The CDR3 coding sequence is TGTGCCAGCAGCTTTCCCCCGACAGGGGTGGCCTACAATGAGCAGTTCTTC. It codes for CASSFPPTGVAYNEQFF. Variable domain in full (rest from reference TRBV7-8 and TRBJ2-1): GAGVSQSPRYKVAKRGQDVALRCDPISGHVSLFWYQQALGQGPEFLTYFQNEAQLDKSGLPSDRFFAERPEGSVSTLKIQRTQQEDSAVYLCASSFPPTGVAYNEQFFGPGTRLTVL.

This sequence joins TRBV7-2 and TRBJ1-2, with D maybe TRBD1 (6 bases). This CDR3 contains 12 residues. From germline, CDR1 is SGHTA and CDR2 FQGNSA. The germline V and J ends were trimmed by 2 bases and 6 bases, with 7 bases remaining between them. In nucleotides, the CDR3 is TGTGCCAGCAGCTTATACAGGGATGGCTACACCTTC. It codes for CASSLYRDGYTF.

CDR3 coding DNA: TGTGCCAGCAGTTCCTACCACGGGAATCAGCCCCAGCATTTT. This encodes CASSSYHGNQPQHF. The rearrangement links TRBV27 to TRBJ1-5; D unclear. Germline CDR1 is MNHEY and CDR2 is SMNVEV (reference sequence). The V end lost 4 bases, the J end lost 4 bases, and 11 bases lay between the germline ends. The CDR3 length is 14 residues.

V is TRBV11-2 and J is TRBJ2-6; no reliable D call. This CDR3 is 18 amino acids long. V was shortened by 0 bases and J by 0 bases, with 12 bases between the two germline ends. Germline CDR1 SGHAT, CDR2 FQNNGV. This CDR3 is CASSLDRAPSSGANVLTF. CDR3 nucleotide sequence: TGTGCCAGCAGCTTAGATCGAGCGCCCAGCTCTGGGGCCAACGTCCTGACTTTC.

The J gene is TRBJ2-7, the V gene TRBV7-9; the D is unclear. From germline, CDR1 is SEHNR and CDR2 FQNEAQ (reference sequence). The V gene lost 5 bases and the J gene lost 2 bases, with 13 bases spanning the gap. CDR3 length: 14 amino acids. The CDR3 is CASSDYLWPYEQYF. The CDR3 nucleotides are TGTGCCAGCAGCGATTATTTATGGCCCTACGAGCAGTACTTC.

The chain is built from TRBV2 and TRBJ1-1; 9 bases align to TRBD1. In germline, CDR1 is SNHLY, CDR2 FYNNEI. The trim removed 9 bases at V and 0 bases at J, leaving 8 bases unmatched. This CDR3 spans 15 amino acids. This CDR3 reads CARTGTGLLNTEAFF. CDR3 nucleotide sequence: TGTGCCAGGACCGGGACAGGGCTTTTGAACACTGAAGCTTTCTTT. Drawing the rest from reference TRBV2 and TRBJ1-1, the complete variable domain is EPEVTQTPSHQVTQMGQEVILRCVPISNHLYFYWYRQILGQKVEFLVSFYNNEISEKSEIFDDQFSVERPDGSNFTLKIRSTKLEDSAMYFCARTGTGLLNTEAFFGQGTRLTVV.

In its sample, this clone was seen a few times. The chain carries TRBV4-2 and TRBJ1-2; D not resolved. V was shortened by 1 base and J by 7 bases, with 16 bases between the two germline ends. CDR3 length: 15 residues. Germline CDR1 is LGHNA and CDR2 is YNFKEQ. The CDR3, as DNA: TGTGCCAGCAGCCAAGTGGATACGGGGAGTGGTGGCTACACCTTC. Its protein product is CASSQVDTGSGGYTF.

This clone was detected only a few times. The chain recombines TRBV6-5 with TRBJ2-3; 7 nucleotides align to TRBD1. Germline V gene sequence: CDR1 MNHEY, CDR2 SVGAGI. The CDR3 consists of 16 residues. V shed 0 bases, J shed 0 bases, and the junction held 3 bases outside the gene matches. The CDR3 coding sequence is TGTGCCAGCAGTTACTCAGGGGGCCTGAGCACAGATACGCAGTATTTT. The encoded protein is CASSYSGGLSTDTQYF.

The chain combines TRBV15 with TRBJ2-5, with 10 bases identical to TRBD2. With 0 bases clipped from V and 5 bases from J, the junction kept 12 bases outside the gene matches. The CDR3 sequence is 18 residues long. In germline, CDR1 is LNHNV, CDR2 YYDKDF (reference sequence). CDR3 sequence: CATSRDRAGGPSSETQYF. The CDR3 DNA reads TGTGCCACCAGCAGAGATAGAGCGGGAGGGCCCTCTTCTGAGACCCAGTACTTC.